Sequencing of this T cell receptor beta chain was carried out in a study of technical replicates of blood from a handful of donors. Data came from immunoSEQ multiplex PCR; TCRdb stores just in-frame clones and leaves some out. The sample contains 99,000 or so clones, roughly 96% of which appear only once. CDR3 length: 14 residues. CDR1 is SGHDT and CDR2 is YYEEEE in the germline V gene. The V gene end was trimmed by 7 bases and the J gene end by 5 bases; junction bases not matched to a gene: 11. The source of this sequence is a human donor in good health. The sample comprised T cells isolated from PBMCs. This rearrangement joins TRBV5-6 to TRBJ1-1, with TRBD1 identical over 7 bases. CDR3 residues: CASGPKDRATEAFF. CDR3 coding DNA: TGTGCCAGCGGTCCAAAAGACAGGGCGACTGAAGCTTTCTTT. The full variable domain, with the rest looked up from reference TRBV5-6 and TRBJ1-1, is DAGVTQSPTHLIKTRGQQVTLRCSPKSGHDTVSWYQQALGQGPQFIFQYYEEEERQRGNFPDRFSGHQFPNYSSELNVNALLLGDSALYLCASGPKDRATEAFFGQGTRLTVV.